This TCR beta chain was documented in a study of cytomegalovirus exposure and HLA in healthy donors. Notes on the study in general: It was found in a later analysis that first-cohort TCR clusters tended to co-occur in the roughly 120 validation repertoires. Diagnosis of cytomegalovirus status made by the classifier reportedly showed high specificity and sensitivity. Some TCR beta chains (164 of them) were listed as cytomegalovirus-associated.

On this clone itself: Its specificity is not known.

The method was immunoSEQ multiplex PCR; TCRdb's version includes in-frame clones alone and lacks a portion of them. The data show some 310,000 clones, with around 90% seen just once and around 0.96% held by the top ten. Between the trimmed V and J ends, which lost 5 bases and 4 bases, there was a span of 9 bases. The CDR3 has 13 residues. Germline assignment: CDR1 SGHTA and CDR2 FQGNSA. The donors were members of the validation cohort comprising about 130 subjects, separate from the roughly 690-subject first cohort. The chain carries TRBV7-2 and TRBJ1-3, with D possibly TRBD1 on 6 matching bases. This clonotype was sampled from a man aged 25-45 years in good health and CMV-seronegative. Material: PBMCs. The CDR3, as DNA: TGTGCCAGCAGCCCCGGACAGGGAAACACCATATATTTT. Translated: CASSPGQGNTIYF.